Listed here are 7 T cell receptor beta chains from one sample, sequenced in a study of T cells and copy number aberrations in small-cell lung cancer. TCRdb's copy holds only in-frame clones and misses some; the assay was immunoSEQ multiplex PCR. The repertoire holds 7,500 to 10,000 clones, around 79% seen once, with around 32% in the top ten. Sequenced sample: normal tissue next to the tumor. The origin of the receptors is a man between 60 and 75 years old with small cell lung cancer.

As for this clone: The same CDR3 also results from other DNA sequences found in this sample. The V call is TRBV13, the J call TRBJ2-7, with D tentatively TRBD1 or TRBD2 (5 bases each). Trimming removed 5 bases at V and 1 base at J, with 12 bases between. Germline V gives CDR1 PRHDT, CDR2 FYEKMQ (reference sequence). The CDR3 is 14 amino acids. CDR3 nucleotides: TGTGCCAGCAGCACCCGGGACGGGTCCTACGAGCAGTACTTC. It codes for CASSTRDGSYEQYF.

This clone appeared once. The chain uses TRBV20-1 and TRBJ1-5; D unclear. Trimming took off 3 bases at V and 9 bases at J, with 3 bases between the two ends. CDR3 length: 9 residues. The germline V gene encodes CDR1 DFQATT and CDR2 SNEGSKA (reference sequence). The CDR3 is CSASRPQHF. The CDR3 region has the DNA TGCAGTGCTAGCAGGCCCCAGCATTTT.

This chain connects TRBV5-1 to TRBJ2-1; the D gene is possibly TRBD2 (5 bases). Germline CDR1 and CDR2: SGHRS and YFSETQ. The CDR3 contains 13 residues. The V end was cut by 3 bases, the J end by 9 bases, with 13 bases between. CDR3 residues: CASSSQAASEQFF. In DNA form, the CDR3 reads TGCGCCAGCAGCTCCCAAGCGGCGAGTGAGCAGTTCTTC.

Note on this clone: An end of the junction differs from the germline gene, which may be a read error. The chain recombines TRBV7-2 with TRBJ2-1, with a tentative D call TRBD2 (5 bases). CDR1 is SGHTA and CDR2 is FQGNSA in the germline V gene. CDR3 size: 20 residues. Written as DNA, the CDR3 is TGTGCCAGCAACTTAGCCGGGCACGTCGCGCGGGCGAGCTCCTACAATGAGCAGTTCTTC. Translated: CASNLAGHVARASSYNEQFF.

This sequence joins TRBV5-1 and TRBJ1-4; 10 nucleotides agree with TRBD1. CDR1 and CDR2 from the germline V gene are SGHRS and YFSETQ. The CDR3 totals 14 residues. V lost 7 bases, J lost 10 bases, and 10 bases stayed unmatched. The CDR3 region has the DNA TGCGCCAGCGGTACTGGGGACAGGGGAACAAAACTGTTTTTT. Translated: CASGTGDRGTKLFF.

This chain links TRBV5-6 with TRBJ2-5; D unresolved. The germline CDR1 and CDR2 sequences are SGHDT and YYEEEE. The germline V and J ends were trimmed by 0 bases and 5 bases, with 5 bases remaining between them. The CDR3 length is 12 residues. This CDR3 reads CASSLGQETQYF. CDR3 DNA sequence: TGTGCCAGCAGCTTGGGCCAGGAGACCCAGTACTTC.

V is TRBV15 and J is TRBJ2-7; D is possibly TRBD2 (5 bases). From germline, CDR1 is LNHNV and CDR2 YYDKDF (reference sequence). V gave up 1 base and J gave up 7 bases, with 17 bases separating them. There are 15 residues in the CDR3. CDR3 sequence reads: CATSRGRSRGGEQYF. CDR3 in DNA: TGTGCCACCAGCAGAGGGAGGAGCCGGGGTGGGGAGCAGTACTTC.